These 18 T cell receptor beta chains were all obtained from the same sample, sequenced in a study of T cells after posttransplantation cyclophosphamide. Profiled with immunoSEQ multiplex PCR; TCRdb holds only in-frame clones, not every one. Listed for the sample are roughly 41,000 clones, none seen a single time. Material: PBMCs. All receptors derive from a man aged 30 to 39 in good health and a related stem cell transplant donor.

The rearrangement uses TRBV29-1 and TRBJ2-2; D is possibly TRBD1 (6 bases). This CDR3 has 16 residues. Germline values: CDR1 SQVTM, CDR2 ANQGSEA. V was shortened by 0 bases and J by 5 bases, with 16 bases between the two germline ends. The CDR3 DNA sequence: TGCAGCGTTGAAGACCCCGGCCAGGGGAGAACCGGGGAGCTGTTTTTT. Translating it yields CSVEDPGQGRTGELFF.

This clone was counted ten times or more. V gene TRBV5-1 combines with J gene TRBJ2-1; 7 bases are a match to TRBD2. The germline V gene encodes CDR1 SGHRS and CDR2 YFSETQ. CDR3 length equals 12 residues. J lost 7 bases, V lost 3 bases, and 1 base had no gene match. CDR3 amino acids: CASSWGGNEQFF. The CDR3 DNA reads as TGCGCCAGCAGCTGGGGGGGGAATGAGCAGTTCTTC.

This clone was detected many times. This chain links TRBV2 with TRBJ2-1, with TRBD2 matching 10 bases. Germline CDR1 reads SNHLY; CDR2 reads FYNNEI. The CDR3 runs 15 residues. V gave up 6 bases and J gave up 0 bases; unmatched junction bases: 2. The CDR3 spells CASSRTSGSYNEQFF. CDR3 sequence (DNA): TGTGCCAGCAGCCGGACTAGCGGCTCCTACAATGAGCAGTTCTTC.

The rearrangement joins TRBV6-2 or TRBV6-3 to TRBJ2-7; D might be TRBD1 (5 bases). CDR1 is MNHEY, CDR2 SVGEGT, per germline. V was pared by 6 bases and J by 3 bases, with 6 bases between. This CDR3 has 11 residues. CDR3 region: CASRGDYEQYF. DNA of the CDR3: TGTGCCAGCAGAGGGGACTACGAGCAGTACTTC.

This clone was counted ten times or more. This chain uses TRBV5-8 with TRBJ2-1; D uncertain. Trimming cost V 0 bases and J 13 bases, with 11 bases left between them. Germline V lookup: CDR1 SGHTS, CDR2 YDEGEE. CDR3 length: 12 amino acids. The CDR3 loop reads CASSLAGSPQFF. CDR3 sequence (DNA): TGTGCCAGCAGCTTGGCCGGGTCCCCCCAGTTCTTC.

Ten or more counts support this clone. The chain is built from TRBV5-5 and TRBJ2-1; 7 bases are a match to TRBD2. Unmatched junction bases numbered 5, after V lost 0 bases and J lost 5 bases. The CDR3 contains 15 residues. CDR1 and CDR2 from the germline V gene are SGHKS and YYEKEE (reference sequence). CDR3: CASSLAGTTNNEQFF. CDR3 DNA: TGTGCCAGCAGCTTGGCCGGGACTACTAACAATGAGCAGTTCTTC.

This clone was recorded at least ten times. CDR3 coding DNA: TGCGCCAGCAGCCAAGATAGGACATCGAGCTATGGCTACACCTTC. It translates to CASSQDRTSSYGYTF. The chain links TRBV4-3 to TRBJ1-2, with D possibly matching TRBD1 (5 bases). The V gene's germline CDR1 is LGHNA and CDR2 YSLEER. V was pared by 0 bases and J by 4 bases, with 12 bases between. The CDR3 is 15 residues long.

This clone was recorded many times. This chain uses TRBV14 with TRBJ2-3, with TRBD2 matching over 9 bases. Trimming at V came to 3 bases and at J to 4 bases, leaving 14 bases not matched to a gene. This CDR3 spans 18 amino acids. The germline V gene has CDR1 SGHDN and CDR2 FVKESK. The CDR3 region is CASSQAGTSNEEPDTQYF. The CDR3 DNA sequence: TGTGCCAGCAGCCAGGCCGGGACTAGCAATGAGGAACCAGATACGCAGTATTTT.

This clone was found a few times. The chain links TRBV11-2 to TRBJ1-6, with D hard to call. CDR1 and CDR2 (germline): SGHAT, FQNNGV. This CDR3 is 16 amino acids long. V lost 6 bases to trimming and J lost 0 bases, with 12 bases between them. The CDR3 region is CASRGAESSYNSPLHF. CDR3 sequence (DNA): TGTGCCAGCAGGGGTGCGGAGAGCTCCTATAATTCACCCCTCCACTTT.

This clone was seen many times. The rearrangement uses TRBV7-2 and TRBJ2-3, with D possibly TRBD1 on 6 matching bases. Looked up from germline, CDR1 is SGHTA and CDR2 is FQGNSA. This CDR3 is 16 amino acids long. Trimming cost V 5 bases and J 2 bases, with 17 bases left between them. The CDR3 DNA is TGTGCCAGCAGCCTTCAGGGGTCCGCTTCCACAGATACGCAGTATTTT. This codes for CASSLQGSASTDTQYF.

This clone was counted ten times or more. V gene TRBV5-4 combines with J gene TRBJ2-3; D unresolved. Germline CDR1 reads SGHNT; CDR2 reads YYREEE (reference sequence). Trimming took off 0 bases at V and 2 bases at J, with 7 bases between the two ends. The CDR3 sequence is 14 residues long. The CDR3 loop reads CASSLVGYTDTQYF. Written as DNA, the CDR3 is TGTGCCAGCAGCTTGGTAGGGTACACAGATACGCAGTATTTT.

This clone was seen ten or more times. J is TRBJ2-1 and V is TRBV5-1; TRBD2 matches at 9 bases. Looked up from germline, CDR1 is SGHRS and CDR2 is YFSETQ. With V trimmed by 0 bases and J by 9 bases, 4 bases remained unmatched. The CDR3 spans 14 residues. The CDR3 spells CASSLERGDVEQFF. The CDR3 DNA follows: TGCGCCAGCAGCTTGGAGCGGGGGGACGTTGAGCAGTTCTTC.

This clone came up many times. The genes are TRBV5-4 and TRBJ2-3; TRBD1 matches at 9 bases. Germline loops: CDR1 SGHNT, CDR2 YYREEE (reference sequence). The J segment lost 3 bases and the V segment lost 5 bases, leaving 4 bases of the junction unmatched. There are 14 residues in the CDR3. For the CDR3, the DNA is TGTGCCAGCAGGAGGGACAGGGCAACAGATACGCAGTATTTT. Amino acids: CASRRDRATDTQYF.

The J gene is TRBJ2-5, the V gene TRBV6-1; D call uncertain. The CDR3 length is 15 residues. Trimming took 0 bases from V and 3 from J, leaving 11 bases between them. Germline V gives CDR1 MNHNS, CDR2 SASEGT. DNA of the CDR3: TGTGCCAGCAGTGAAGCCGGCAGGCCCGAAGAGACCCAGTACTTC. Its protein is CASSEAGRPEETQYF.

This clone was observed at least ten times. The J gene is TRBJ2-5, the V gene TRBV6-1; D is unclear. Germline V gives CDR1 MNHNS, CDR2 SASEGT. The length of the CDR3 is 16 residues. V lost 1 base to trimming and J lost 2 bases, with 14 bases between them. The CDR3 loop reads CASSEGTLRPQETQYF. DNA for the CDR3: TGTGCCAGCAGTGAAGGAACCCTACGCCCACAAGAGACCCAGTACTTC.

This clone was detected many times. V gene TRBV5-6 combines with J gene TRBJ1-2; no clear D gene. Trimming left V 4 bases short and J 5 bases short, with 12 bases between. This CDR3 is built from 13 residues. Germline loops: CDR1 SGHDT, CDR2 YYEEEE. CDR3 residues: CASSPVERYGYTF. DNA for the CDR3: TGTGCCAGCAGCCCAGTTGAGCGTTATGGCTACACCTTC.

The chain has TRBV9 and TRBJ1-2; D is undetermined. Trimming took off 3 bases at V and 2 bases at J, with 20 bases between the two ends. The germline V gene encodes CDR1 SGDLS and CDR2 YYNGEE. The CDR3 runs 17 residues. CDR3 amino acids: CASSASPAGLLNYGYTF. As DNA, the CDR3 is TGTGCCAGCAGCGCCTCCCCCGCTGGACTCCTAAACTATGGCTACACCTTC.

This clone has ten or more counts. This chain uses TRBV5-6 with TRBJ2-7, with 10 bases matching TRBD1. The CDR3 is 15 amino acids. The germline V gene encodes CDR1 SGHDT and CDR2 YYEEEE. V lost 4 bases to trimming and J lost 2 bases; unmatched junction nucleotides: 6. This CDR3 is CASSLEGTGAYEQYF. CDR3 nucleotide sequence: TGTGCCAGCAGCCTTGAAGGGACAGGGGCCTACGAGCAGTACTTC.